What follows are 10 T cell receptor beta chains derived from one specimen sequenced in a study of T-cell reconstitution after alpha-beta-depleted transplantation in children. A library of TCRbeta sequences, prepared with unique molecular identifiers, was generated. TCRdb re-derived calls from the PCR reads in MiXCR, one entry per CDR3 protein. The profile shows fewer than 550,000 distinct CDR3 sequences, roughly 10% of them singletons. This sample comprised PBMCs from the stem cell graft donor, obtained from the stem cell graft. The origin of the receptors is a human donor who donated a stem cell graft to a child with acute myeloid leukemia.

The chain is built from TRBV6-1 and TRBJ1-2, with 8 positions matching TRBD1. The V segment lost 7 bases and the J segment 8 bases; nucleotides outside the gene matches: 9. This CDR3 spans 13 amino acids. Germline V gene lookup returns CDR1 MNHNS and CDR2 SASEGT. The CDR3 region has the DNA TGTGCCAGCAATGCACAGGGGGAAGGCGGCTACACCTTC. It is translated as CASNAQGEGGYTF.

V gene TRBV20-1 combines with J gene TRBJ1-1; perhaps TRBD1 as D (5 bases). The V gene lost 6 bases and the J gene lost 7 bases, with 18 bases spanning the gap. Looked up from germline, CDR1 is DFQATT and CDR2 is SNEGSKA (reference sequence). The CDR3 sequence is 13 residues long. CDR3 in DNA: TGCAGTGCCCCGAGCGAGGGGAGAGTTGAAGCTTTCTTT. As protein: CSAPSEGRVEAFF.

This clonotype has just a few counts. The V gene is TRBV7-2, the J gene TRBJ2-1, with 10 bases lining up with TRBD2. V lost 3 bases and J lost 9; bases outside the gene matches: 14. CDR1 SGHTA and CDR2 FQGNSA come from the germline V gene. The CDR3 is 17 residues long. CDR3 region: CASSFGTSEVFSVEQFF. The DNA of the CDR3 is TGTGCCAGCAGCTTTGGGACTAGCGAAGTTTTTAGTGTTGAGCAGTTCTTC. The full variable domain, its missing parts supplied by reference TRBV7-2 and TRBJ2-1, is GAGVSQSPSNKVTEKGKDVELRCDPISGHTALYWYRQSLGQGLEFLIYFQGNSAPDKSGLPSDRFSAERTGGSVSTLTIQRTQQEDSAVYLCASSFGTSEVFSVEQFFGPGTRLTVL.

This clonotype turned up a few times. The chain joins TRBV29-1 to TRBJ2-3; 14 bases are shared with TRBD2. V was pared by 3 bases and J by 2 bases, with 10 bases of the junction left unmatched. Germline V gene lookup returns CDR1 SQVTM and CDR2 ANQGSEA. The CDR3 runs 18 residues. The CDR3 sequence is CSVEGQRLAGGPTDTQYF. The CDR3 DNA sequence: TGCAGCGTTGAGGGCCAAAGACTAGCGGGAGGGCCCACAGATACGCAGTATTTT.

The chain combines TRBV20-1 with TRBJ2-3, with D possibly being TRBD2 (5 bases). The CDR3 is made up of 14 amino acids. CDR1 and CDR2 from the germline V gene are DFQATT and SNEGSKA (reference sequence). V gave up 0 bases and J gave up 4 bases, with 11 bases separating them. CDR3 residues: CSARDVASSDTQYF. The CDR3 nucleotides read TGCAGTGCTAGAGACGTAGCTAGCTCAGATACGCAGTATTTT.

V is TRBV6-5 and J is TRBJ2-2; 11 bases fit TRBD2. J was trimmed by 6 bases and V by 2 bases; bases with no gene match: 5. This CDR3 comprises 16 residues. From germline, CDR1 is MNHEY and CDR2 SVGAGI. CDR3 region: CASSYPSGRTAGELFF. In DNA form, the CDR3 reads TGTGCCAGCAGTTACCCTAGCGGGAGGACGGCCGGGGAGCTGTTTTTT.

The chain links TRBV29-1 to TRBJ2-3; D unresolved. Trimming removed 3 bases at V and 4 bases at J, with 11 bases between. The CDR3 covers 13 residues. The germline CDR1 and CDR2 sequences are SQVTM and ANQGSEA. The CDR3 nucleotides are TGCAGCGTTGACTTGTGGCAGTCAGATACGCAGTATTTT. Its protein is CSVDLWQSDTQYF.

There are a few counts of this clonotype. V and J are TRBV7-9 and TRBJ1-2; 7 bases agree with TRBD1. The CDR3 contains 15 residues. Trimming removed 5 bases from V and 1 base from J; junction bases left unmatched: 7. CDR1 and CDR2 from the germline V gene are SEHNR and FQNEAQ (reference sequence). CDR3 DNA: TGTGCCAGCAGCCAAGGACAGGCCTTTAACTATGGCTACACCTTC. The encoded protein is CASSQGQAFNYGYTF.

This clonotype was detected only a few times. The rearrangement joins TRBV7-6 to TRBJ2-1, with 12 bases matching TRBD2. The CDR3 extends over 18 amino acids. Germline CDR1 SGHVS, CDR2 FNYEAQ. The V and J ends lost 2 bases and 5 bases, in that order; junction bases with no gene match: 10. The CDR3 protein is CASSLRLAGVFGNNEQFF. The CDR3 nucleotides are TGTGCCAGCAGCTTAAGACTAGCGGGGGTATTTGGGAACAATGAGCAGTTCTTC.

This clonotype was recorded at least ten times. The chain joins TRBV12-3 or TRBV12-4 to TRBJ2-5; unclear D gene. The CDR3 covers 14 residues. V lost 1 base to trimming and J lost 5 bases, with 11 bases between them. The CDR3 here is CASSLGGAGETQYF. In DNA, the CDR3 is TGTGCCAGCAGTTTAGGCGGAGCCGGGGAGACCCAGTACTTC.